Presented here are 27 T cell receptor beta chains from one specimen sequenced in a study of T cells after yellow fever vaccination. Each CDR3 protein is one row after TCRdb ran MiXCR on the 5' RACE reads. The sample records about 220,000 distinct CDR3 sequences, about 3% being singletons. The sequenced sample was CD4+ T cells sorted from PBMCs, obtained 10 days after the yellow fever booster vaccination. These receptors originate from a man younger than 35 who received the YFV17D yellow fever vaccine.

This clonotype was recorded at least ten times. The chain couples TRBV4-3 to TRBJ2-3; D is ambiguous. CDR3 length: 13 residues. V shed 2 bases and J shed 5 bases, with 8 bases lying between them. Germline V gives CDR1 LGHNA, CDR2 YSLEER. DNA of the CDR3: TGCGCCAGCAGCCAAAGTCTCCTAGATACGCAGTATTTT. Its protein is CASSQSLLDTQYF.

A few counts support this clonotype. The CDR3 is CASGAGFGYTF. CDR3 nucleotide sequence: TGTGCCAGTGGAGCAGGGTTCGGCTACACCTTC. The chain employs TRBV25-1 and TRBJ1-2; a possible D gene is TRBD1 (5 bases). CDR1 and CDR2 from the germline V gene are MGHDK and SYGVNS. This CDR3 is built from 11 residues. V lost 9 bases and J 8 bases, leaving 13 bases between the germline ends.

This clonotype was seen many times. The V and J genes are TRBV7-2 and TRBJ2-7, with 8 bases that match TRBD1. The CDR3 spans 16 residues. Germline V gives CDR1 SGHTA, CDR2 FQGNSA. V was clipped by 4 bases and J by 0 bases; unmatched bases: 8. The CDR3, as DNA: TGTGCCAGCAGCTCAGGGGGCGGTGTCCGCTCCTACGAGCAGTACTTC. The encoded protein is CASSSGGGVRSYEQYF.

This clonotype has more than one count but fewer than ten. The rearrangement joins TRBV7-2 to TRBJ1-1, with a tentative D call TRBD1 (5 bases). V dropped 5 bases and J dropped 3 bases, with 22 bases sitting between them. Looked up from germline, CDR1 is SGHTA and CDR2 is FQGNSA. The CDR3 has 17 amino acids. For the CDR3, the DNA is TGTGCCAGCAGCCTAAAGGCCCCGGGACGGGGAGACACTGAAGCTTTCTTT. Its protein product is CASSLKAPGRGDTEAFF.

Many counts were recorded for this clonotype. The rearrangement uses TRBV5-6 and TRBJ1-2; no clear D gene. Germline lookup yields CDR1 SGHDT and CDR2 YYEEEE. Trimming removed 1 base at V and 8 bases at J, with 12 bases between. The CDR3 covers 13 residues. CDR3 residues: CASSLPGAGGYTF. In DNA form, the CDR3 reads TGTGCCAGCAGCTTGCCAGGCGCGGGCGGCTACACCTTC.

This clonotype showed up many times. This rearrangement joins TRBV28 to TRBJ2-7; 9 positions agree with TRBD1. Germline V gives CDR1 MDHEN, CDR2 SYDVKM. V trimming: 6 bases; J trimming: 5 bases; junction bases outside the gene matches: 11. This CDR3 region has 15 residues. The CDR3 here is CASSSSGQGYDEQYV. CDR3 nucleotide sequence: TGTGCCAGCAGCTCTTCGGGACAGGGTTACGACGAGCAGTACGTC.

The chain combines TRBV6-5 with TRBJ2-3; 8 positions match TRBD2. J lost 4 bases, V lost 2 bases, and 5 bases had no gene match. Germline loops: CDR1 MNHEY, CDR2 SVGAGI. This CDR3 has 15 residues. The CDR3 sequence: CASSYSGGLSDTQYF. The CDR3, as DNA: TGTGCCAGCAGTTACAGCGGGGGATTGTCAGATACGCAGTATTTT.

CDR3 coding DNA: TGTGCCAGCACCTCAACAGAGACCCAGTACTTC. Translating it yields CASTSTETQYF. The V gene is TRBV28, the J gene TRBJ2-5, with no clear D. The V gene lost 7 bases and the J gene lost 4 bases, with 7 bases spanning the gap. The germline gives CDR1 MDHEN, CDR2 SYDVKM. The CDR3 totals 11 residues. The entire variable domain, with the rest obtained from reference TRBV28 and TRBJ2-5, is as follows: DVKVTQSSRYLVKRTGEKVFLECVQDMDHENMFWYRQDPGLGLRLIYFSYDVKMKEKGDIPEGYSVSREKKERFSLILESASTNQTSMYLCASTSTETQYFGPGTRLLVL.

In regard to this clonotype: This may be a read error: a much more frequent sequence differs by one nucleotide. The chain couples TRBV5-1 to TRBJ2-2, with 9 nucleotides matching TRBD1. The CDR3 is 15 amino acids. The germline V gene encodes CDR1 SGHRS and CDR2 YFSETQ. The CDR3 coding sequence is TGCGCCAGCAGCAGGACAGGGGTCTACGCCGGGGGGCTGTTTTTT. This translates into CASSRTGVYAGGLFF.

This clonotype has at least ten counts. This chain connects TRBV30 to TRBJ1-5, with a possible D match to TRBD1 (5 bases). This CDR3 region has 14 residues. Germline CDR1 reads GTSNPN; CDR2 reads SVGIG (reference sequence). V lost 4 bases and J lost 2, with 12 bases in between. The CDR3 region is CAWNRDGGNQPQHF. CDR3 DNA sequence: TGTGCCTGGAACCGGGACGGGGGCAATCAGCCCCAGCATTTT.

This clonotype was recorded many times. The chain uses TRBV6-2 or TRBV6-3 and TRBJ1-2, with D possibly matching TRBD1 (5 bases). This CDR3 region has 13 residues. V was trimmed by 6 bases and J by 4 bases, leaving 12 bases between them. In germline, CDR1 is MNHEY, CDR2 SVGEGT. CDR3: CASSFRAGYGYTF. CDR3 nucleotides: TGTGCCAGCAGCTTCAGGGCGGGCTATGGCTACACCTTC.

This clonotype was counted only a few times. The J gene is TRBJ2-5, the V gene TRBV11-2; the D gene is possibly TRBD1 (6 bases). The germline CDR1 and CDR2 sequences are SGHAT and FQNNGV. The CDR3 is made up of 14 amino acids. The V and J ends lost 5 bases and 1 base respectively, with 11 bases between them. CDR3 protein: CASSPQGPQETQYF. Written as DNA, the CDR3 is TGTGCCAGCAGCCCACAGGGTCCCCAAGAGACCCAGTACTTC.

This clonotype was counted a few times. The chain links TRBV28 to TRBJ2-7; possible D gene TRBD1, 5 bases. There are 14 residues in the CDR3. In germline, CDR1 is MDHEN, CDR2 SYDVKM. V lost 5 bases, J lost 4 bases, and 15 bases lay in between. This CDR3 is CASSPSRVRYEQYV. Written as DNA, the CDR3 is TGTGCCAGCAGTCCAAGCAGGGTACGTTACGAGCAGTACGTC.

This clonotype was seen many times. The rearrangement joins TRBV12-3 or TRBV12-4 to TRBJ2-7, with D hard to call. The CDR3 totals 12 residues. The V gene lost 1 base and the J gene lost 6 bases, with 7 bases spanning the gap. The CDR3 here is CASSLGGGEQYV. For the CDR3, the DNA is TGTGCCAGCAGTTTAGGCGGTGGCGAGCAGTACGTC.

The sample holds a few counts of this clonotype. The chain uses TRBV7-2 and TRBJ1-3; D ambiguous. V lost 8 bases and J lost 4, with 9 bases in between. CDR1 SGHTA and CDR2 FQGNSA come from the germline V gene. The CDR3 consists of 12 residues. CDR3 loop: CASFTGGNTIYF. CDR3 coding DNA: TGTGCCAGCTTTACGGGGGGAAACACCATATATTTT.

In this sample, this clonotype turned up many times. The V call is TRBV7-9, the J call TRBJ1-2; no firm D call. The CDR3 covers 14 residues. Germline V gene data show CDR1 as SEHNR and CDR2 as FQNEAQ (reference sequence). With 2 bases removed from V and 2 bases from J, the gap between germline ends came to 9 bases. The CDR3 DNA is TGTGCCAGCAGCTTAAGGGCAATGAACTATGGCTACACCTTC. Translated, it gives CASSLRAMNYGYTF.

The DNA for the CDR3 is TGTGCCAGCAGCCCTCTGACTAGGACAGATACGCAGTATTTT. This encodes CASSPLTRTDTQYF. V gene TRBV11-2 combines with J gene TRBJ2-3; the D gene is possibly TRBD2 (6 bases). Germline V CDR1 and CDR2: SGHAT, FQNNGV. V was pared by 5 bases and J by 3 bases, with 12 bases between. The CDR3 is 14 residues long.

The chain carries TRBV5-1 and TRBJ2-2, with 7 nucleotides matching TRBD2. This CDR3 has 13 residues. Trimming removed 4 bases from V and 3 bases from J; junction bases left unmatched: 0. The germline V gene encodes CDR1 SGHRS and CDR2 YFSETQ. CDR3 DNA sequence: TGCGCCAGCAGCGCGGGGGACACCGGGGAGCTGTTTTTT. It translates to CASSAGDTGELFF.

This clonotype has just a few counts. CDR3 amino acids: CASSQVGDRGHGYTF. CDR3 bases: TGTGCCAGCAGCCAAGTTGGGGACAGGGGGCACGGCTACACCTTC. The rearrangement uses TRBV3-1 and TRBJ1-2; 12 nucleotides match TRBD1. CDR3 length: 15 amino acids. The germline gives CDR1 LGHDT, CDR2 YNNKEL (reference sequence). Germline trimming cut 1 base from V and 8 bases from J; bases unmatched to any gene: 5. The whole variable domain, remainder taken from reference TRBV3-1 and TRBJ1-2, is DTAVSQTPKYLVTQMGNDKSIKCEQNLGHDTMYWYKQDSKKFLKIMFSYNNKELIINETVPNRFSPKSPDKAHLNLHINSLELGDSAVYFCASSQVGDRGHGYTFGSGTRLTVV.

This clonotype was seen a handful of times. The chain links TRBV4-2 to TRBJ2-7, with TRBD1 matching over 8 bases. This CDR3 comprises 16 residues. Germline loops: CDR1 LGHNA, CDR2 YNFKEQ. Trimming removed 3 bases from V and 3 bases from J; junction bases left unmatched: 10. The CDR3 spells CASSQIGQGRNYEQYF. CDR3 coding DNA: TGTGCCAGCAGCCAGATAGGACAGGGACGTAACTACGAGCAGTACTTC.

This sequence joins TRBV5-4 and TRBJ1-2; D ambiguous. The germline V and J ends were trimmed by 2 bases and 5 bases, with 13 bases remaining between them. Germline V gene lookup returns CDR1 SGHNT and CDR2 YYREEE (reference sequence). The CDR3 has 14 amino acids. CDR3 sequence: CASSFGRSRYGYTF. CDR3 in DNA: TGTGCCAGCAGCTTCGGCAGGTCTCGGTATGGCTACACCTTC.

This chain connects TRBV19 to TRBJ2-1; D may be TRBD2 (5 bases). CDR3 length equals 13 residues. Deletions cut 5 bases from V and 0 bases from J, with 5 bases between. From germline, CDR1 is LNHDA and CDR2 SQIVND (reference sequence). The CDR3 is CASSGSSYNEQFF. DNA of the CDR3: TGTGCCAGTAGTGGGAGCTCCTACAATGAGCAGTTCTTC.

The chain joins TRBV7-2 to TRBJ1-5; D gene ambiguous. The V and J ends lost 0 bases and 1 base respectively, with 7 bases between them. The CDR3 is 15 residues long. Looked up from germline, CDR1 is SGHTA and CDR2 is FQGNSA. DNA of the CDR3: TGTGCCAGCAGCTTAGCTATGCAGAGCAATCAGCCCCAGCATTTT. Protein sequence: CASSLAMQSNQPQHF.

This clonotype was seen only a few times. V and J are TRBV7-2 and TRBJ1-1; D is uncertain. With 1 base removed from V and 7 bases from J, the gap between germline ends came to 13 bases. The CDR3 runs 14 residues. Germline values: CDR1 SGHTA, CDR2 FQGNSA. CDR3 DNA: TGTGCCAGCAGCTTAGGTGAAGCCCGCAGTGAAGCTTTCTTT. Amino acid sequence: CASSLGEARSEAFF.

Many counts were recorded for this clonotype. In DNA, the CDR3 is TGCGCCAGCAGCCAAGAGTTTCCAGGGAGCTATGGCTACACCTTC. It encodes CASSQEFPGSYGYTF. J is TRBJ1-2 and V is TRBV4-3; TRBD1 might be the D (5 bases). Trimming took off 0 bases at V and 4 bases at J, with 12 bases between the two ends. The CDR3 consists of 15 residues. CDR1 LGHNA and CDR2 YSLEER come from the germline V gene.

The V gene is TRBV7-9, the J gene TRBJ2-3, with 7 bases lining up with TRBD1. There are 14 residues in the CDR3. The ends lost 5 bases at V and 2 bases at J; junction bases unmatched: 4. The germline V gene has CDR1 SEHNR and CDR2 FQNEAQ (reference sequence). The CDR3 loop is CASSRQGDTDTQYF. Written as DNA, the CDR3 is TGTGCCAGCAGCCGCCAGGGGGACACAGATACGCAGTATTTT.

The CDR3 DNA sequence: TGTGCCAGCAGCTTCCCTACCGACAGAGGGGGAAACTATGGCTACACCTTC. Protein sequence: CASSFPTDRGGNYGYTF. The genes are TRBV7-2 and TRBJ1-2, with a possible D match to TRBD1 (6 bases). The CDR3 has 17 amino acids. Germline CDR1 and CDR2: SGHTA and FQGNSA. V lost 3 bases, J lost 2 bases, and 19 bases lay in between.